The 19 T cell receptor beta chains given below trace back to one sample, sequenced in a study of blood T cell repertoires in COVID-19. TCRdb's copy holds only in-frame clones and misses some; the assay was immunoSEQ multiplex PCR. Of 320,000 or so clones listed, around 90% were seen once; the top ten hold approximately 4.7%. Sample: PBMCs or T cells enriched from blood (not recorded which). The receptors stem from a man between 60 and 75 years old who had recovered from COVID-19.

The V call is TRBV30, the J call TRBJ2-7; 10 positions agree with TRBD2. Per germline, CDR1 GTSNPN and CDR2 SVGIG (reference sequence). After removal of 6 bases from V and 6 bases from J, the junction contained 11 bases not matched to a gene. The CDR3 is made up of 14 amino acids. CDR3 DNA: TGTGCCTGCCTATCTGGGCTAGCGGGAGCCGAGCAGTACTTC. Protein sequence: CACLSGLAGAEQYF.

The V and J genes are TRBV29-1 and TRBJ1-2; maybe TRBD1 (6 bases). V dropped 8 bases and J dropped 4 bases, with 20 bases sitting between them. The CDR3 is 14 amino acids. The germline CDR1 and CDR2 sequences are SQVTM and ANQGSEA. The CDR3 region is CSPEAWAGAYGYTF. DNA for the CDR3: TGCAGCCCGGAGGCCTGGGCAGGGGCCTATGGCTACACCTTC.

The V call is TRBV5-1, the J call TRBJ1-1, with 7 nucleotides matching TRBD1. Germline V gene sequence: CDR1 SGHRS, CDR2 YFSETQ. The CDR3 extends over 16 amino acids. The J segment lost 5 bases and the V segment lost 3 bases, leaving 13 bases of the junction unmatched. The CDR3 sequence: CASSWDSGRPKTEAFF. The CDR3 DNA sequence: TGCGCCAGCAGCTGGGACAGCGGCAGGCCAAAGACTGAAGCTTTCTTT. The full variable domain, its missing parts supplied by reference TRBV5-1 and TRBJ1-1, is KAGVTQTPRYLIKTRGQQVTLSCSPISGHRSVSWYQQTPGQGLQFLFEYFSETQRNKGNFPGRFSGRQFSNSRSEMNVSTLELGDSALYLCASSWDSGRPKTEAFFGQGTRLTVV.

V usage is TRBV5-6 and J usage is TRBJ2-7; 7 bases are a match to TRBD1. This CDR3 spans 14 amino acids. J lost 5 bases, V lost 3 bases, and 8 bases had no gene match. Germline V gives CDR1 SGHDT, CDR2 YYEEEE. The CDR3: CASSSFRGSHEQYF. The CDR3 bases are TGTGCCAGCAGCTCGTTCAGGGGGTCCCACGAGCAGTACTTC.

This sequence joins TRBV5-5 and TRBJ2-7, with 9 positions matching TRBD2. The CDR3 loop spans 15 amino acids. Losses at the gene ends were 0 bases for V and 2 bases for J; bases not matched to a gene: 3. CDR1 and CDR2 from the germline V gene are SGHKS and YYEKEE (reference sequence). CDR3 protein: CASSLVAGATYEQYF. In DNA, the CDR3 is TGTGCCAGCAGCTTGGTAGCGGGGGCCACCTACGAGCAGTACTTC.

This clone was counted once. This rearrangement joins TRBV7-2 to TRBJ2-1, with D perhaps matching TRBD1 (5 bases). V shed 7 bases and J shed 6 bases, with 13 bases lying between them. The CDR3 totals 13 residues. Germline loops: CDR1 SGHTA, CDR2 FQGNSA. The CDR3 region is CASTSRQGNEQFF. CDR3 coding DNA: TGTGCCAGCACCTCCCGGCAGGGCAATGAGCAGTTCTTC.

CDR3 sequence: CASSKPAQGGYTF. CDR3 DNA: TGTGCCAGCAGCAAACCGGCTCAGGGTGGCTACACCTTC. V and J are TRBV7-9 and TRBJ1-2, with a weak D call TRBD1 (5 bases). CDR3 length equals 13 residues. CDR1 SEHNR and CDR2 FQNEAQ come from the germline V gene (reference sequence). Trimming took 5 bases from V and 7 from J, leaving 14 bases between them.

The chain couples TRBV24-1 to TRBJ1-2, with a possible D match to TRBD1 (6 bases). V lost 9 bases and J lost 0, with 10 bases in between. The CDR3 is 13 amino acids. CDR1 and CDR2 (germline): KGHDR, SFDVKD. As DNA, the CDR3 is TGTGCCACCGAGGACAGTGCTAACTATGGCTACACCTTC. Translation gives CATEDSANYGYTF.

J is TRBJ1-5 and V is TRBV6-2 or TRBV6-3, with TRBD1 as a possible D gene (5 bases). CDR1 and CDR2 (germline): MNHEY, SVGEGT. The CDR3 runs to 15 residues. The V gene lost 2 bases and the J gene lost 2 bases, with 10 bases spanning the gap. CDR3 sequence (DNA): TGTGCCAGCAGTTACGTGGGGCTGGGCAATCAGCCCCAGCATTTT. This codes for CASSYVGLGNQPQHF.

This clone was counted a few times. The V call is TRBV9, the J call TRBJ2-1; a possible D gene is TRBD1 (6 bases). Germline assignment: CDR1 SGDLS and CDR2 YYNGEE. Trimming shortened V by 3 bases and J by 5 bases, and 18 bases separated the two germline ends. This CDR3 contains 16 residues. This CDR3 is CASSETGTTIHNEQFF. Written as DNA, the CDR3 is TGTGCCAGCAGCGAGACCGGGACAACCATCCACAATGAGCAGTTCTTC.

The genes are TRBV5-1 and TRBJ1-5; no firm D call. The CDR3 has 13 residues. Germline CDR1 SGHRS, CDR2 YFSETQ. Trimming pared 0 bases from V and 7 bases from J, leaving 8 bases between. CDR3 in amino acids: CASSLAPGQPQHF. DNA for the CDR3: TGCGCCAGCAGCTTGGCGCCAGGCCAGCCCCAGCATTTT.

As for this clone: A read error may produce the germline difference seen at one junction end. The V gene is TRBV5-1, the J gene TRBJ2-3; a possible D gene is TRBD2 (6 bases). The CDR3 is made up of 13 amino acids. Germline CDR1 is SGHRS and CDR2 is YFSETQ. CDR3 region: CASNHGEVDTQYF. DNA of the CDR3: TGCGCGAGCAATCACGGGGAGGTGGATACGCAGTATTTT.

The chain carries TRBV9 and TRBJ2-3, with D perhaps TRBD2 (6 bases). Trimming removed 0 bases from V and 2 bases from J, with 7 bases in between. There are 14 residues in the CDR3. Germline-derived CDR1 and CDR2 are SGDLS and YYNGEE. The CDR3 reads CASSVEDYTDTQYF. In DNA, the CDR3 is TGTGCCAGCAGCGTAGAGGACTACACAGATACGCAGTATTTT.

The rearrangement joins TRBV18 to TRBJ2-5; 12 positions agree with TRBD1. The ends lost 6 bases at V and 4 bases at J; junction bases unmatched: 9. This CDR3 comprises 16 residues. Per germline, CDR1 KGHSH and CDR2 LQKENI. The CDR3 nucleotides are TGTGCCAGCTCGCGGGGACAGGGGGCCAACTCAGAGACCCAGTACTTC. It is translated as CASSRGQGANSETQYF. Drawing the rest from reference TRBV18 and TRBJ2-5, the complete variable domain is NAGVMQNPRHLVRRRGQEARLRCSPMKGHSHVYWYRQLPEEGLKFMVYLQKENIIDESGMPKERFSAEFPKEGPSILRIQQVVRGDSAAYFCASSRGQGANSETQYFGPGTRLLVL.

This sequence joins TRBV23-1 and TRBJ1-3; D remains unclear. TRBV23-1 is annotated as an ORF whose role is uncertain. V dropped 2 bases and J dropped 4 bases, with 15 bases sitting between them. This CDR3 is built from 16 residues. The CDR3 here is CASSQPRRGFGNTIYF. The CDR3 nucleotides read TGCGCCAGCAGTCAACCCCGCCGCGGTTTCGGAAACACCATATATTTT.

The table lists this clone with a count of one. The gene calls are TRBV6-2 or TRBV6-3 and TRBJ1-1; D may be TRBD1 (5 bases). Deletions cut 4 bases from V and 4 bases from J, with 10 bases between. The germline CDR1 and CDR2 sequences are MNHEY and SVGEGT. The CDR3 has 13 amino acids. CDR3 loop: CASSSNRGTEAFF. In nucleotides, the CDR3 is TGTGCCAGCAGTTCTAATAGGGGCACTGAAGCTTTCTTT.

The chain joins TRBV9 to TRBJ2-3, with 8 bases matching TRBD1. CDR1 is SGDLS, CDR2 YYNGEE, per germline. This CDR3 has 15 residues. V shed 4 bases, J shed 4 bases, and the junction held 8 bases outside the gene matches. The CDR3 protein is CASSPSQDRADTQYF. The CDR3, as DNA: TGTGCCAGCAGCCCCTCCCAGGACAGGGCAGATACGCAGTATTTT.

V usage is TRBV18 and J usage is TRBJ2-1; the match to TRBD1 covers 8 bases. The CDR3 contains 13 residues. V gave up 3 bases and J gave up 5 bases; unmatched junction bases: 0. Per germline, CDR1 KGHSH and CDR2 LQKENI. CDR3 region: CASSPTGDNEQFF. Written as DNA, the CDR3 is TGTGCCAGCTCACCGACAGGGGACAATGAGCAGTTCTTC.

This clone was observed a single time. The rearrangement links TRBV24-1 to TRBJ2-2; no reliable D call. This CDR3 spans 13 amino acids. Germline V gene sequence: CDR1 KGHDR, CDR2 SFDVKD. V was pared by 3 bases and J by 7 bases, with 8 bases between. Here the CDR3 DNA reads TGTGCCACCAGTGATCATAGTGGCGGGGAGCTGTTTTTT. This codes for CATSDHSGGELFF.